This T cell receptor beta chain appears in the sequencing data of a study of blood T cell repertoires in COVID-19. Across the whole study: COVID-19 samples collected from the United States, Italy and Spain covered acute and convalescent phases. The analysed material was cDNA or gDNA that came from T cells, B-cell-depleted T cells, or PBMCs.

Original processing notes: Estimation of nucleated cell counts relied on the amplification of reference gene primers. Data came from immunoSEQ multiplex PCR; TCRdb stores just in-frame clones and leaves some out. V, J and clone size are those of that table, while D and trimming were read from the DNA. The sample contains about 49,000 clones, more than 85% of which appear only once. This CDR3 is 14 amino acids long. Germline V lookup: CDR1 LNHDA, CDR2 SQIVND (reference sequence). Deletions cut 7 bases from V and 7 bases from J, with 16 bases between. The rearrangement joins TRBV19 to TRBJ1-4; a weak D match, TRBD1 (5 bases). This TCR was sampled from a human donor in a cohort sampled during active COVID-19. Sequencing input: peripheral blood. The CDR3 reads CASTEQVSGEKLFF. The CDR3 coding sequence is TGTGCCAGTACTGAACAGGTGTCTGGTGAAAAACTGTTTTTT. The full variable domain, with the rest looked up from reference TRBV19 and TRBJ1-4, is DGGITQSPKYLFRKEGQNVTLSCEQNLNHDAMYWYRQDPGQGLRLIYYSQIVNDFQKGDIAEGYSVSREKKESFPLTVTSAQKNPTAFYLCASTEQVSGEKLFFGSGTQLSVL.